The entry below describes one T cell receptor (beta chain). The antigen remains unidentified. The data are from a study of T-cell reconstitution after alpha-beta-depleted transplantation in children. Regarding the study as a whole: Diversity of TCRbeta at day 60 was high in some patients, arising from surviving recipient T cells and thymic progenitors. Several hundred expanded graft clones reportedly were the source of alpha-beta T cells about two months after transplant. T-cell counts and diversity at one year following transplant were attributed mainly to newly produced T cells.

The TCRbeta library was prepared with unique molecular identifiers. A single record per CDR3 protein comes from TCRdb applying MiXCR to the PCR reads. The sample holds a few hundred thousand distinct CDR3 sequences, roughly 15% seen once. The TCR originated in a boy under two years old who had a stem cell transplant for Wiskott-Aldrich syndrome, so the T cells may come from the graft donor. This material consisted of PBMCs, mostly from graft donor cells, taken 360 days after TCRalphabeta/CD19-depleted stem cell transplant.

CDR3 bases: TGTGCCAGCAGCTTAGTCGGCGACAGGGGGGACACCGGGGAGCTGTTTTTT. The encoded protein is CASSLVGDRGDTGELFF. The genes are TRBV7-9 and TRBJ2-2, with 9 positions matching TRBD1. The V gene's germline CDR1 is SEHNR and CDR2 FQNEAQ (reference sequence). Losses at the gene ends were 1 base for V and 3 bases for J; bases not matched to a gene: 6. The CDR3 sequence is 17 residues long.